This is a list of T cell receptor beta chains from one sample in a study of blood T cells in healthy people across ages. TCRdb recomputed calls from the 5' RACE reads with MiXCR, one row per CDR3 protein. The data contain 780,000 or so distinct CDR3 sequences, roughly 50% of them singletons. Sequences were obtained from blood. These receptors originate from a man aged 40-49 years in good health. Each CDR3 is given with its conserved first and last residue.

TRBV5-1,CASRTGSGTGVTYTQYF
TRBV5-1,CASSLGRGLSTDTQYF
TRBV29-1,CSVATADGYTF
TRBV30,CACQVRAGTEAFF
TRBV20-1,CSARGDRVGEKLFF
TRBV20-1,CSAGVPGYTF
TRBV4-3,CASSRTAPGDTQYF
TRBV5-5,CASSPSRGYEQYF
TRBV30,CAWSVGGGGLNEQFF
TRBV10-3,CAIQPGTSGGERFQETQYF
TRBV11-3,CASSPGHRGEQFF
TRBV20-1,CSARDLQGLVSHTQYF
TRBV7-2,CASRRTSGSQETQYF
TRBV14,CASSQEISYNEQFF
TRBV9,CASGLTGGFRETQYF
TRBV6-2/TRBV6-3,CASSYGFHEQFF
TRBV2,CASSGTGAYSNQPQHF
TRBV19,CASSIVPGDGETQYF
TRBV20-1,CSASPSSTGELFF
TRBV6-5,CASSYYDRSDEQFF
TRBV7-2,CASSRGQGAFEQYF
TRBV7-8,CAGSLSRGRIQPQHF
TRBV20-1,CSARESSHEQYF
TRBV11-3,CASSLDLGVWSTLSGANVQTF
TRBV9,CASSGVVGETQYF
TRBV12-3/TRBV12-4,CASSPGEGRVNEQFF
TRBV20-1,CSPTRTTGLSSYNSPLHF
TRBV12-3/TRBV12-4,CASSPWVVAAYNEQFF
TRBV2,CASSVDVGQGNSPLHF
TRBV20-1,CSARAPRTGMGQPQHF
TRBV20-1,CSARAMGANGYTF
TRBV2,CASRELDTGTRSETQYF
TRBV20-1,CSVRTSDYNEQFF
TRBV28,CASSPLGLAAGDTQYF